Each of the 27 T cell receptor beta chains below was sequenced from the same sample in a study of T-cell reconstitution after alpha-beta-depleted transplantation in children (dated by TCRdb to 2016 to 2017). Receptors were amplified or captured by PCR. These reads were obtained on an Illumina HiSeq 2500. TCR library preparation used molecular barcoding, with unique molecular identifiers applied to normalize quantification of the TCRbeta repertoire. Through fastp at Q25 and MiXCR, TCRdb rebuilt clones from the public reads, retaining in-frame beta chains. A single entry per CDR3 protein holds the most common genes and DNA from its merged rows. Here the sample has around 800,000 distinct CDR3 sequences; 16% occur a single time. The ten largest account for just under 5% of the sample. This specimen's treatment or condition label, interpreted: allogeneic hematopoietic cell transplantation with graft depleted of TCRalphabeta T cells and CD19 B cells.

This specimen was PBMCs, mostly from graft donor cells, taken 360 days after TCRalphabeta/CD19-depleted stem cell transplant. The receptors come from a male patient younger than 18 who had a stem cell transplant for acute lymphoblastic leukemia, so the T cells may come from the graft donor.

This clonotype has more than one count but fewer than ten. The V gene is TRBV10-3, the J gene TRBJ2-5; unclear D gene. Trimming stripped 7 bases from V and 2 bases from J, with 14 bases between. Germline CDR1 reads ENHRY; CDR2 reads SYGVKD. This CDR3 is 14 amino acids long. Written as DNA, the CDR3 is TGTGCCATCAACGGGCAGGAGTCACAAGAGACCCAGTACTTC. This codes for CAINGQESQETQYF.

This clonotype was seen repeatedly, ten times or more. The chain combines TRBV6-4 with TRBJ2-1; 11 bases are shared with TRBD2. V trimming: 2 bases; J trimming: 4 bases; junction bases outside the gene matches: 4. The CDR3 is 16 residues long. Germline CDR1 and CDR2: MRHNA and SNTAGT. The CDR3 nucleotides read TGTGCCAGCAGTGACCCTTTAGCGGGAGGGTACAATGAGCAGTTCTTC. Encoded protein: CASSDPLAGGYNEQFF.

The chain links TRBV5-1 to TRBJ1-6; D is unresolved. The V end was cut by 6 bases, the J end by 4 bases, with 11 bases between. Germline CDR1 reads SGHRS; CDR2 reads YFSETQ. The CDR3 covers 14 residues. CDR3 coding DNA: TGCGCCAGCACAATAGGGCAGTATAATTCACCCCTCCACTTT. Encoded protein: CASTIGQYNSPLHF.

This clonotype was seen many times. This chain's CDR3 is CASSLTGDSTDTQYF. CDR3 nucleotides: TGTGCCAGCAGCCTGACAGGGGACAGCACAGATACGCAGTATTTT. The chain combines TRBV2 with TRBJ2-3, with TRBD1 matching 8 bases. Trimming removed 6 bases from V and 0 bases from J; junction bases left unmatched: 5. Germline V gene data show CDR1 as SNHLY and CDR2 as FYNNEI. The CDR3 has 15 amino acids.

This sequence joins TRBV29-1 and TRBJ2-7; perhaps TRBD2 as D (5 bases). This CDR3 is built from 12 residues. The V end lost 4 bases, the J end lost 2 bases, and 9 bases lay between the germline ends. Germline CDR1 is SQVTM and CDR2 is ANQGSEA. This CDR3 reads CSVGLAAYEQYF. CDR3 DNA sequence: TGCAGCGTTGGGCTAGCCGCCTACGAGCAGTACTTC.

This clonotype was seen only a few times. The chain has TRBV10-2 and TRBJ1-1, with D possibly being TRBD1 (5 bases). V gave up 7 bases and J gave up 4 bases, with 16 bases separating them. Germline V gene lookup returns CDR1 WSHSY and CDR2 SAAADI. The CDR3 has 14 amino acids. Written as DNA, the CDR3 is TGCGCCAGCACCTGGGACCGGGCCTCCACTGAAGCTTTCTTT. This gives the protein CASTWDRASTEAFF.

V usage is TRBV3-1 and J usage is TRBJ2-1, with 11 bases matching TRBD2. The CDR3 loop spans 15 amino acids. Trimming at V came to 7 bases and at J to 6 bases, leaving 8 bases not matched to a gene. From germline, CDR1 is LGHDT and CDR2 YNNKEL (reference sequence). This CDR3 reads CASTPPGLAANEQFF. The CDR3 nucleotides read TGTGCCAGCACCCCCCCGGGACTAGCGGCCAATGAGCAGTTCTTC.

This clonotype showed up just a few times. This chain links TRBV29-1 with TRBJ1-2; no reliable D call. The CDR3 runs to 12 residues. Between the trimmed V and J ends, which lost 4 bases and 3 bases, there was a span of 9 bases. In germline, CDR1 is SQVTM, CDR2 ANQGSEA. The CDR3 spells CSVGRADYGYTF. CDR3 nucleotides: TGCAGCGTTGGGAGGGCAGACTATGGCTACACCTTC.

V usage is TRBV19 and J usage is TRBJ2-7, with TRBD1 matching 8 bases. V trimming: 9 bases; J trimming: 0 bases; junction bases outside the gene matches: 10. From germline, CDR1 is LNHDA and CDR2 SQIVND (reference sequence). There are 15 residues in the CDR3. The CDR3 sequence: CASTRAQGASYEQYF. The CDR3 coding sequence is TGTGCCAGCACTCGGGCGCAGGGGGCCTCCTACGAGCAGTACTTC.

The V and J genes are TRBV6-1 and TRBJ2-1; the match to TRBD2 covers 10 bases. V shed 3 bases and J 9 bases; nucleotides not matched to a gene: 11. This CDR3 has 16 amino acids. CDR1 is MNHNS, CDR2 SASEGT, per germline. CDR3 coding DNA: TGTGCCAGCAGTGATTCCCTAGCGGGAGAGAGGGGTGAGCAGTTCTTC. It is translated as CASSDSLAGERGEQFF.

V gene TRBV24-1 combines with J gene TRBJ2-3; the D call may be TRBD1 or TRBD2 (7 bases each). Germline loops: CDR1 KGHDR, CDR2 SFDVKD. V was cut by 10 bases and J by 0 bases, with 16 bases left in between. There are 15 residues in the CDR3. The CDR3 reads CATAGTDSSTDTQYF. CDR3 in DNA: TGTGCCACAGCGGGGACAGACTCTAGCACAGATACGCAGTATTTT.

V and J are TRBV7-6 and TRBJ2-1, with D uncertain. The CDR3 contains 13 residues. V lost 0 bases, J lost 9 bases, and 9 bases lay in between. CDR1 is SGHVS, CDR2 FNYEAQ, per germline. The CDR3 DNA is TGTGCCAGCAGCTTAGCGGGTTGGGCTGAGCAGTTCTTC. This gives the protein CASSLAGWAEQFF.

This clonotype was seen a few times. The chain joins TRBV20-1 to TRBJ1-2; weak D call: TRBD1 (5 bases). The CDR3 is 11 amino acids. Trimming pared 4 bases from V and 3 bases from J, leaving 6 bases between. Germline V CDR1 and CDR2: DFQATT, SNEGSKA (reference sequence). The DNA for the CDR3 is TGCAGTGCTACAGGGTACTATGGCTACACCTTC. This translates into CSATGYYGYTF.

The table lists this clonotype with many counts. The V and J genes are TRBV4-1 and TRBJ2-7; TRBD2 matches 10 bases. Germline loops: CDR1 MGHRA, CDR2 YSYEKL. V trimming: 1 base; J trimming: 2 bases; junction bases outside the gene matches: 5. This CDR3 spans 16 amino acids. CDR3 DNA: TGCGCCAGCAGCCAAGGGTCTAGCGGGGGTACCTACGAGCAGTACTTC. It codes for CASSQGSSGGTYEQYF.

This clonotype turned up a few times. V usage is TRBV25-1 and J usage is TRBJ2-7; 7 positions match TRBD2. Trimming cost V 6 bases and J 0 bases; bases outside gene matches: 11. This CDR3 contains 16 residues. Germline lookup yields CDR1 MGHDK and CDR2 SYGVNS. The CDR3 protein is CASSYASGIYSYEQYF. CDR3 DNA sequence: TGTGCCAGCAGCTATGCTAGCGGAATTTACTCCTACGAGCAGTACTTC.

Only a few counts were recorded for this clonotype. The V and J genes are TRBV4-2 and TRBJ2-7, with D uncertain. Germline V CDR1 and CDR2: LGHNA, YNFKEQ. The V gene lost 0 bases and the J gene lost 0 bases, with 12 bases spanning the gap. The CDR3 is 16 residues long. The CDR3 DNA follows: TGTGCCAGCAGCCAAGATAACCTCCGGAGCTCCTACGAGCAGTACTTC. Amino acid sequence: CASSQDNLRSSYEQYF.

This clonotype came up a few times. The chain couples TRBV2 to TRBJ2-2, with TRBD2 matching over 12 bases. Germline V gene data show CDR1 as SNHLY and CDR2 as FYNNEI. The length of the CDR3 is 18 residues. Unmatched junction bases numbered 14, after V lost 8 bases and J lost 4 bases. This CDR3 reads CASYLSRLAGAGTGELFF. DNA of the CDR3: TGTGCCAGCTACCTCTCGAGACTAGCGGGAGCCGGCACCGGGGAGCTGTTTTTT. The whole variable domain, remainder taken from reference TRBV2 and TRBJ2-2, is EPEVTQTPSHQVTQMGQEVILRCVPISNHLYFYWYRQILGQKVEFLVSFYNNEISEKSEIFDDQFSVERPDGSNFTLKIRSTKLEDSAMYFCASYLSRLAGAGTGELFFGEGSRLTVL.

This clonotype was recorded a few times. J is TRBJ2-1 and V is TRBV3-1; TRBD2 matches at 7 bases. This CDR3 comprises 16 residues. The V gene's germline CDR1 is LGHDT and CDR2 YNNKEL (reference sequence). V was clipped by 2 bases and J by 3 bases; unmatched bases: 7. CDR3: CASSQRAGTDYNEQFF. As DNA, the CDR3 is TGTGCCAGCAGCCAACGAGCGGGAACCGACTACAATGAGCAGTTCTTC.

The chain employs TRBV7-9 and TRBJ2-7, with D perhaps TRBD2 (6 bases). The CDR3 is made up of 15 amino acids. Germline CDR1 reads SEHNR; CDR2 reads FQNEAQ (reference sequence). Deletions cut 4 bases from V and 5 bases from J, with 18 bases between. CDR3 sequence (DNA): TGTGCCAGCAGCTCCCGGACTAACCGTGGGGACGAGCAGTACTTC. Residues: CASSSRTNRGDEQYF.

The chain uses TRBV11-2 and TRBJ2-7; possible D gene TRBD1, 6 bases. The germline CDR1 and CDR2 sequences are SGHAT and FQNNGV. V was pared by 5 bases and J by 2 bases, with 16 bases between. The CDR3 is made up of 15 amino acids. For the CDR3, the DNA is TGTGCCAGCAGCCCCCGGGACATCCCTGCCTACGAGCAGTACTTC. It is translated as CASSPRDIPAYEQYF.

This clonotype was seen many times. This chain connects TRBV9 to TRBJ2-7, with D hard to call. The CDR3 is 15 residues long. V lost 0 bases to trimming and J lost 1 base, with 11 bases between them. Per germline, CDR1 SGDLS and CDR2 YYNGEE. The CDR3 protein is CASSVGGSTSYEQYF. As DNA, the CDR3 is TGTGCCAGCAGCGTAGGGGGAAGTACTTCCTACGAGCAGTACTTC.

This clonotype was picked up a small number of times. This sequence joins TRBV4-1 and TRBJ2-7; 7 nucleotides align to TRBD1. This CDR3 comprises 16 residues. Germline CDR1 reads MGHRA; CDR2 reads YSYEKL. The J segment lost 0 bases and the V segment lost 2 bases, leaving 7 bases of the junction unmatched. The CDR3 region has the DNA TGCGCCAGCAGCCAATCTGGACAGGCGAGCTCCTACGAGCAGTACTTC. Translation: CASSQSGQASSYEQYF.

This clonotype has just a few counts. The V call is TRBV3-1, the J call TRBJ2-5, with a possible D match to TRBD2 (6 bases). The CDR3 is 17 residues long. Trimming cost V 1 base and J 0 bases, with 15 bases left between them. Germline V gene data show CDR1 as LGHDT and CDR2 as YNNKEL (reference sequence). CDR3 loop: CASSQGRTLADQETQYF. The CDR3 nucleotides are TGTGCCAGCAGCCAAGGCCGGACACTAGCAGACCAAGAGACCCAGTACTTC.

This chain uses TRBV7-3 with TRBJ2-3, with TRBD2 identical over 8 bases. Germline assignment: CDR1 SGHTA and CDR2 FQGTGA. The CDR3 has 14 amino acids. The trim removed 0 bases at V and 8 bases at J, leaving 4 bases unmatched. Here the CDR3 DNA reads TGTGCCAGCAGCTTAACTAGCGGGACTGGTACGCAGTATTTT. Translated, it gives CASSLTSGTGTQYF.

CDR3 sequence: CASSLAGTSGWETQYF. CDR3 bases: TGTGCCAGCAGCTTAGCCGGGACTAGCGGGTGGGAGACCCAGTACTTC. The V call is TRBV7-2, the J call TRBJ2-5, with 12 bases that match TRBD2. The V and J ends lost 0 bases and 5 bases, in that order; junction bases with no gene match: 4. Germline-derived CDR1 and CDR2 are SGHTA and FQGNSA. CDR3 length: 16 residues.

This clonotype has a handful of counts. V is TRBV29-1 and J is TRBJ2-1; 11 bases fit TRBD2. J lost 0 bases, V lost 5 bases, and 6 bases had no gene match. The CDR3 covers 16 residues. Germline V gene lookup returns CDR1 SQVTM and CDR2 ANQGSEA. Here the CDR3 reads CSVKTSGAFSYNEQFF. The CDR3 DNA is TGCAGCGTTAAGACTAGCGGGGCATTCTCCTACAATGAGCAGTTCTTC.

This clonotype was recorded a few times. The CDR3 DNA reads as TGCGCCAGCAGCTTGGGGTGGGGCGGGATCGCGGAAGAGACCCAGTACTTC. Protein sequence: CASSLGWGGIAEETQYF. The chain carries TRBV5-1 and TRBJ2-5; the D gene is possibly TRBD2 (6 bases). The CDR3 is 17 residues long. Germline CDR1 SGHRS, CDR2 YFSETQ. The V end was cut by 0 bases, the J end by 3 bases, with 18 bases between.